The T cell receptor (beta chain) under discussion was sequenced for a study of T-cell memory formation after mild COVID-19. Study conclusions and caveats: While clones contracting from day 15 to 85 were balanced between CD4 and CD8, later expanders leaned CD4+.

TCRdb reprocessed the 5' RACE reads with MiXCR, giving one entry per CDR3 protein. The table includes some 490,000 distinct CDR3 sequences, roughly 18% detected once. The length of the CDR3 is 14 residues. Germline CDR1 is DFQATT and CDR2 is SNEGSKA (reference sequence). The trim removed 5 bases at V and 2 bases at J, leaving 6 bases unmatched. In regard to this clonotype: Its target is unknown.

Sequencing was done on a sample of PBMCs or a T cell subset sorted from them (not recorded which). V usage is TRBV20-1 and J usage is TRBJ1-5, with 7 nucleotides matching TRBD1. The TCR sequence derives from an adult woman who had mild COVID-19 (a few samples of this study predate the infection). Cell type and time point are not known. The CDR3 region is CSAGTGAGNQPQHF. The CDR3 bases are TGCAGTGCTGGAACAGGGGCGGGCAATCAGCCCCAGCATTTT.